Listed here are 8 T cell receptor beta chains from one sample, sequenced in a study of cytomegalovirus exposure and HLA in healthy donors. The PCR was carried out with 60 Vbeta primers and 13 Jbeta primers. Method: immunoSEQ multiplex PCR; TCRdb's copy keeps in-frame clones and lacks some. Of approximately 210,000 clones listed, about four fifths are singletons. The material sequenced was PBMCs. Receptors were obtained from a man aged 40-49 years in good health and CMV-seropositive.

The chain recombines TRBV6-6 with TRBJ1-4, with D possibly TRBD1 on 5 matching bases. Germline CDR1 MNHNY, CDR2 SVGAGI (reference sequence). The CDR3 extends over 14 amino acids. V lost 10 bases and J lost 6, with 18 bases in between. This CDR3 is CATRPGWGDEKLFF. Written as DNA, the CDR3 is TGTGCCACCCGACCGGGCTGGGGGGATGAAAAACTGTTTTTT.

The chain carries TRBV4-1 and TRBJ2-5; tentative D call: TRBD2 (5 bases). This CDR3 has 16 amino acids. The V end was cut by 1 base, the J end by 1 base, with 13 bases between. Germline CDR1 is MGHRA and CDR2 is YSYEKL. The CDR3, as DNA: TGCGCCAGCAGCCAAGCCTATGAGCGGCCCCAAGAGACCCAGTACTTC. This translates into CASSQAYERPQETQYF.

J is TRBJ1-2 and V is TRBV29-1; 8 nucleotides align to TRBD1. This CDR3 has 15 residues. The ends lost 1 base at V and 7 bases at J; junction bases unmatched: 11. The germline gives CDR1 SQVTM, CDR2 ANQGSEA. This CDR3 reads CSVEAPRTGGAGYTF. CDR3 sequence (DNA): TGCAGCGTTGAAGCTCCTAGAACAGGGGGGGCTGGCTACACCTTC.

V is TRBV23-1 and J is TRBJ2-5; possibly TRBD2 for D (5 bases). TRBV23-1 belongs to the ORF category, with a function that is uncertain. V was clipped by 6 bases and J by 5 bases, with 19 bases between them. The CDR3 totals 15 residues. CDR3 protein: CASSRSLGSRETQYF. The CDR3 nucleotides read TGCGCCAGCAGCCGATCTCTTGGGAGTAGGGAGACCCAGTACTTC.

The chain has TRBV13 and TRBJ2-3; a weak D match, TRBD2 (6 bases). V lost 5 bases, J lost 4 bases, and 19 bases lay in between. Germline V gene data show CDR1 as PRHDT and CDR2 as FYEKMQ (reference sequence). The length of the CDR3 is 16 residues. CDR3 in DNA: TGTGCCAGCAGCCGTCGAGGTCGGGAGTTCGCAGATACGCAGTATTTT. This gives the protein CASSRRGREFADTQYF.

The chain couples TRBV5-6 to TRBJ1-5; 8 bases are shared with TRBD1. Germline V gives CDR1 SGHDT, CDR2 YYEEEE. The CDR3 consists of 14 residues. With 0 bases clipped from V and 6 bases from J, the junction kept 2 bases outside the gene matches. The CDR3 spells CASSLGQGIQPQHF. As DNA, the CDR3 is TGTGCCAGCAGCTTGGGACAGGGGATTCAGCCCCAGCATTTT.

The chain has TRBV6-4 and TRBJ2-7, with 7 bases lining up with TRBD2. This CDR3 comprises 15 residues. With 1 base clipped from V and 1 base from J, the junction kept 4 bases outside the gene matches. Per the germline V gene, CDR1 is MRHNA and CDR2 is SNTAGT. The CDR3, as DNA: TGTGCCAGCAGTGACTGGCGGGAGAGGTCCTACGAGCAGTACGTC. This gives the protein CASSDWRERSYEQYV.

The CDR3 nucleotides are TGTGCCAGCAGCCCCTCCCAGGGGTCCTACGAGCAGTACTTC. It specifies CASSPSQGSYEQYF. V usage is TRBV4-2 and J usage is TRBJ2-7, with D tentatively TRBD1 (6 bases). Germline CDR1 reads LGHNA; CDR2 reads YNFKEQ. There are 14 residues in the CDR3. The V end lost 4 bases, the J end lost 1 base, and 11 bases lay between the germline ends.